This T cell receptor beta chain was captured by sequencing in a study of shared clonotypes between healthy human individuals. Some clones are missing from TCRdb's copy, which holds only in-frame ones; the method was immunoSEQ multiplex PCR. Of 100,000 to 130,000 clones detected, around 68% appear once; the ten largest clones hold approximately 23%. A single count supports this clone. The material sequenced was memory CD8+ T cells sorted from blood. Subset denoted: CD45RO+ cells pooled with CCR7-negative TemRA cells. The receptor's source is a woman in her 30s in good health.

The CDR3 DNA reads TGCAGCGTTGGTTACCCTGAAGCTTTCTTT. Translating gives CSVGYPEAFF. This sequence joins TRBV29-1 and TRBJ1-1; the D is unclear. Germline lookup yields CDR1 SQVTM and CDR2 ANQGSEA. This CDR3 region has 10 residues. Trimming left V 4 bases short and J 6 bases short, with 6 bases between.